The 13 T cell receptor beta chains given below trace back to one sample, sequenced in a study of blood T cell repertoires in COVID-19. Sequencing was performed with immunoSEQ multiplex PCR; in TCRdb, only in-frame clones are kept and a portion is missing. The data contain 45,000 to 50,000 clones, roughly 80% of them singletons. Sequences were obtained from peripheral blood. The source is a man aged 40-50 years with acute or convalescent COVID-19.

The chain carries TRBV6-6 and TRBJ1-1; a weak D match, TRBD1 (5 bases). V was pared by 0 bases and J by 5 bases, with 10 bases between. The CDR3 covers 14 residues. Per the germline V gene, CDR1 is MNHNY and CDR2 is SVGAGI (reference sequence). This chain's CDR3 is CASSYSTQGTEAFF. The CDR3 DNA is TGTGCCAGCAGTTACTCTACCCAGGGTACTGAAGCTTTCTTT.

This chain uses TRBV7-9 with TRBJ1-5; D perhaps matches TRBD1 (5 bases). The CDR3 extends over 15 amino acids. Germline V gene sequence: CDR1 SEHNR, CDR2 FQNEAQ (reference sequence). Trimming took off 4 bases at V and 5 bases at J, with 15 bases between the two ends. CDR3 nucleotide sequence: TGTGCCAGCAGCTCTGTAGAGGGAGGGGATCAGCCCCAGCATTTT. Amino acids: CASSSVEGGDQPQHF.

The table lists this clone with a few counts. The chain uses TRBV27 and TRBJ1-2, with D possibly TRBD1 on 5 matching bases. The CDR3 has 15 amino acids. Germline assignment: CDR1 MNHEY and CDR2 SMNVEV (reference sequence). The germline V and J ends were trimmed by 0 bases and 7 bases, with 15 bases remaining between them. Here the CDR3 reads CASSLSMGGKGGYTF. DNA of the CDR3: TGTGCCAGCAGTTTATCGATGGGGGGAAAGGGTGGCTACACCTTC.

The rearrangement links TRBV5-1 to TRBJ1-5; 7 nucleotides agree with TRBD1. The CDR3 is made up of 13 amino acids. Germline V gene data show CDR1 as SGHRS and CDR2 as YFSETQ. The V gene end was trimmed by 4 bases and the J gene end by 7 bases; junction bases not matched to a gene: 5. Here the CDR3 DNA reads TGCGCCAGCAGCCCAGACAGGGACCAGCCCCAGCATTTT. Amino acid sequence: CASSPDRDQPQHF.

In nucleotides, the CDR3 is TGTGCCTGGAGTCAGGGGGCGAGGGGCTATGGCTACACCTTC. It specifies CAWSQGARGYGYTF. J is TRBJ1-2 and V is TRBV30; 8 nucleotides agree with TRBD1. This CDR3 has 14 residues. Unmatched junction bases numbered 6, after V lost 2 bases and J lost 4 bases. Looked up from germline, CDR1 is GTSNPN and CDR2 is SVGIG (reference sequence).

J is TRBJ1-5 and V is TRBV27, with D tentatively TRBD1 (6 bases). Per germline, CDR1 MNHEY and CDR2 SMNVEV (reference sequence). Trimming stripped 4 bases from V and 7 bases from J, with 8 bases between. The CDR3 length is 12 residues. The DNA of the CDR3 is TGTGCCAGCAGTTCACAGGGCCAGCCCCAGCATTTT. Protein product: CASSSQGQPQHF.

This clone was seen a single time. This CDR3 reads CSASGGRTAFF. The CDR3 DNA reads as TGCAGTGCTAGTGGGGGGCGCACGGCTTTCTTT. This chain connects TRBV20-1 to TRBJ1-1, with a tentative D call TRBD1 (6 bases). Germline CDR1 reads DFQATT; CDR2 reads SNEGSKA (reference sequence). CDR3 length: 11 residues. V lost 3 bases and J lost 11, with 13 bases in between.

V is TRBV6-5 and J is TRBJ1-3, with 7 bases matching TRBD1. The CDR3 is 13 residues long. The V and J ends lost 6 bases and 6 bases, in that order; junction bases with no gene match: 5. Germline-derived CDR1 and CDR2 are MNHEY and SVGAGI. The CDR3 reads CASRMTGLNTIYF. CDR3 DNA sequence: TGTGCCAGCAGGATGACAGGGCTAAACACCATATATTTT.

The chain carries TRBV4-2 and TRBJ1-1; a weak D match, TRBD1 (5 bases). The CDR3 extends over 16 amino acids. Trimming shortened V by 4 bases and J by 1 base, and 16 bases separated the two germline ends. Germline CDR1 and CDR2: LGHNA and YNFKEQ. The CDR3 DNA reads TGTGCCAGCAGCCGCATCGGAGGGGCAGAGAACACTGAAGCTTTCTTT. Encoded protein: CASSRIGGAENTEAFF.

The chain links TRBV7-9 to TRBJ2-7, with D hard to call. With 5 bases removed from V and 2 bases from J, the gap between germline ends came to 10 bases. Germline V gene sequence: CDR1 SEHNR, CDR2 FQNEAQ (reference sequence). The CDR3 sequence is 13 residues long. The CDR3 DNA follows: TGTGCCAGCAGCCTCTTTGCGGCCTACGAGCAGTACTTC. Protein: CASSLFAAYEQYF.

The rearrangement links TRBV7-2 to TRBJ2-3; tentatively, D is TRBD1 (5 bases). The CDR3 covers 13 residues. The germline CDR1 and CDR2 sequences are SGHTA and FQGNSA. V lost 1 base, J lost 7 bases, and 9 bases lay in between. The CDR3 is CASSLGTSYTQYF. The CDR3 nucleotides are TGTGCCAGCAGCTTAGGGACATCTTATACGCAGTATTTT.

V is TRBV5-5 and J is TRBJ1-2; D might be TRBD1 (5 bases). V lost 0 bases and J 1 base, leaving 10 bases between the germline ends. Germline CDR1 reads SGHKS; CDR2 reads YYEKEE (reference sequence). The CDR3 loop spans 15 amino acids. The CDR3 region has the DNA TGTGCCAGCAGCTTGGCAGGACACAGTAACTATGGCTACACCTTC. Translating gives CASSLAGHSNYGYTF.

This rearrangement joins TRBV12-3 or TRBV12-4 to TRBJ2-3; a weak D match, TRBD2 (6 bases). The CDR3 covers 12 residues. The ends were cut back, 11 bases at V and 3 bases at J, with 12 bases in the middle. The CDR3 is CASRGVTDTQYF. CDR3 DNA sequence: TGTGCCTCCCGCGGGGTTACAGATACGCAGTATTTT.